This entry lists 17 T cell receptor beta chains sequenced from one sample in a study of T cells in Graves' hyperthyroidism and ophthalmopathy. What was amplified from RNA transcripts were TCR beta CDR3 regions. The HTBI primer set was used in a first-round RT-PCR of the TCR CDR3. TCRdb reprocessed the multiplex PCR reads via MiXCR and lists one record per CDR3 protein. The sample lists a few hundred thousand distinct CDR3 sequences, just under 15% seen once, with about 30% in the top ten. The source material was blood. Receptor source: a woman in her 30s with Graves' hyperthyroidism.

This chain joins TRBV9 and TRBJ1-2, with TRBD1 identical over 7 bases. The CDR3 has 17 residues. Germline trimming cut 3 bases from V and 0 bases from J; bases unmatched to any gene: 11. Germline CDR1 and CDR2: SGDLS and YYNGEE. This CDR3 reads CASSAPRGDITNYGYTF. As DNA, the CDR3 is TGTGCCAGCAGCGCGCCCAGGGGGGACATTACTAACTATGGCTACACCTTC.

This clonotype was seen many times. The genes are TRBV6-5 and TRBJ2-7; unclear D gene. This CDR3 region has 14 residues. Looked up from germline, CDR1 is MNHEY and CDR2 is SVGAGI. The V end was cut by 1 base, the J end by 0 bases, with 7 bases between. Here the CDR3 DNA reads TGTGCCAGCAGTTACTGGCGCAACTCCTACGAGCAGTACTTC. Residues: CASSYWRNSYEQYF.

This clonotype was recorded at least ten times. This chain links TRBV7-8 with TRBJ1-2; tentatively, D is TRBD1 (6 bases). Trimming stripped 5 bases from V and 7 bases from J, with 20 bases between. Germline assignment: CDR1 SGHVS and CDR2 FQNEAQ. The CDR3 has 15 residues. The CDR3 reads CASSLPYVGQRGYTF. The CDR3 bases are TGTGCCAGCAGCCTGCCATACGTGGGACAACGTGGCTACACCTTC.

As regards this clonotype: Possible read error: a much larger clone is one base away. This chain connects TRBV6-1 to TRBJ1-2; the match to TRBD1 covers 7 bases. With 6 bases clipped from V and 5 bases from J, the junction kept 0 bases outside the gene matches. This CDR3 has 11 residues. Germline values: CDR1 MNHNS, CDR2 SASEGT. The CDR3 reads CASRQGYGYTF. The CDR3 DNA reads TGTGCCAGCAGACAGGGGTATGGCTACACCTTC.

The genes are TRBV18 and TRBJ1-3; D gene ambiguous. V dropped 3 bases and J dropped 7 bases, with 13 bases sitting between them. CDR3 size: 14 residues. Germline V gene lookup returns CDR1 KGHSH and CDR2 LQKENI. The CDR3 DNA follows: TGTGCCAGCTCACCGAACGAGGATCGGAACACCATATATTTT. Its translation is CASSPNEDRNTIYF.

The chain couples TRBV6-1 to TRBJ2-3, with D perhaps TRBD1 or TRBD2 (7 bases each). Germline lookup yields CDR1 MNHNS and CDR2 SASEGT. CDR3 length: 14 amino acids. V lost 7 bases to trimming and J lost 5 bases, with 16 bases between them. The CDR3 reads CASKGAGEVDTQYF. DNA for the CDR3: TGTGCCAGCAAGGGGGCGGGAGAGGTAGATACGCAGTATTTT.

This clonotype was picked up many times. The CDR3 sequence: CATSGGLTGAEAFF. In DNA, the CDR3 is TGTGCCACCAGCGGTGGTTTGACCGGGGCTGAAGCTTTCTTT. V usage is TRBV24-1 and J usage is TRBJ1-1; D unclear. Germline CDR1 is KGHDR and CDR2 is SFDVKD. The CDR3 sequence is 14 residues long. Deletions cut 7 bases from V and 6 bases from J, with 17 bases between.

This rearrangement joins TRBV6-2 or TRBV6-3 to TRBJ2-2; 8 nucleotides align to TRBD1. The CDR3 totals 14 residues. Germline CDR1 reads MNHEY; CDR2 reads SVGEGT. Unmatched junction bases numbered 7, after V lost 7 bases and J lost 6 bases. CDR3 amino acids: CASTESTGAGELFF. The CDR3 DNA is TGTGCCAGCACTGAATCGACAGGGGCCGGGGAGCTGTTTTTT.

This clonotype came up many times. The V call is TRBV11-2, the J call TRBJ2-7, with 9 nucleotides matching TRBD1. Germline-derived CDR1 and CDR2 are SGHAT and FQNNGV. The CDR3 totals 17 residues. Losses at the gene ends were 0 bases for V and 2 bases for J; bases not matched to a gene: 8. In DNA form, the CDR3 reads TGTGCCAGCAGCTTAGACGCGTGGGGACAGGGCACCTACGAGCAGTACTTC. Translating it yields CASSLDAWGQGTYEQYF. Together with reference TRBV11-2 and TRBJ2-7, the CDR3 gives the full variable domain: EAGVAQSPRYKIIEKRQSVAFWCNPISGHATLYWYQQILGQGPKLLIQFQNNGVVDDSQLPKDRFSAERLKGVDSTLKIQPAKLEDSAVYLCASSLDAWGQGTYEQYFGPGTRLTVT.

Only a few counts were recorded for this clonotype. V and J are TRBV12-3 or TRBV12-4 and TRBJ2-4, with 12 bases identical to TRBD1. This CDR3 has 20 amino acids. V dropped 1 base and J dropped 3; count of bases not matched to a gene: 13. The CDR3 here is CASSLGGQGALASIKNIQYF. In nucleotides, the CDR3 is TGTGCCAGCAGTTTAGGGGGACAGGGGGCTTTGGCGTCGATCAAAAACATTCAGTACTTC.

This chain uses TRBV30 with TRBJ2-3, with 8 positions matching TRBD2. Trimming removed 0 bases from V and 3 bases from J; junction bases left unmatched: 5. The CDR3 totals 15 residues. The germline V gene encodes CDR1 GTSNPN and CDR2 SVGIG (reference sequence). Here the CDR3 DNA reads TGTGCCTGGAGTGTAATGGGACTAGTAACAGATACGCAGTATTTT. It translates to CAWSVMGLVTDTQYF.

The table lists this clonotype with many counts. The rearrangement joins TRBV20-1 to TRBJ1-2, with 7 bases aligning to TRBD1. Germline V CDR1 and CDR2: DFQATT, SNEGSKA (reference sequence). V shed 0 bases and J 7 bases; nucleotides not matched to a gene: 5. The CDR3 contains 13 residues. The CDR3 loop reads CSARDDRASGYTF. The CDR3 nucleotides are TGCAGTGCTAGAGACGACAGGGCGAGTGGCTACACCTTC.

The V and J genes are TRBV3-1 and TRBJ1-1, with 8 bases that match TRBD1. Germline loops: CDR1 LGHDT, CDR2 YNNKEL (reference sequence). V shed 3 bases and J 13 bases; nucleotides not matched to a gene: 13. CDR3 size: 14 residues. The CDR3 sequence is CASSHAGTGAHYFF. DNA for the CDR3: TGTGCCAGCAGCCACGCGGGGACAGGCGCTCACTATTTCTTT.

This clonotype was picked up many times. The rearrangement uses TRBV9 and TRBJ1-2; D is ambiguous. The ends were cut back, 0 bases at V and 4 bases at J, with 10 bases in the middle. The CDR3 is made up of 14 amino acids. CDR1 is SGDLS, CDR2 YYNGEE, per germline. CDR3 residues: CASSVDPGSYGYTF. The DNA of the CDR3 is TGTGCCAGCAGCGTAGATCCGGGGTCCTATGGCTACACCTTC.

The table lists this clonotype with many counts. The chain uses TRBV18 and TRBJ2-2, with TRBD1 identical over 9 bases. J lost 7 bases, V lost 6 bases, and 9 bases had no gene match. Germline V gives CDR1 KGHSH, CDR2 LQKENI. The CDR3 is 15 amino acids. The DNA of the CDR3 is TGTGCCAGCTCCCCCACAGGGGGCGTGGACGGGGAGCTGTTTTTT. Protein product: CASSPTGGVDGELFF. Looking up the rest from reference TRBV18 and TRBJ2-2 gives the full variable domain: NAGVMQNPRHLVRRRGQEARLRCSPMKGHSHVYWYRQLPEEGLKFMVYLQKENIIDESGMPKERFSAEFPKEGPSILRIQQVVRGDSAAYFCASSPTGGVDGELFFGEGSRLTVL.

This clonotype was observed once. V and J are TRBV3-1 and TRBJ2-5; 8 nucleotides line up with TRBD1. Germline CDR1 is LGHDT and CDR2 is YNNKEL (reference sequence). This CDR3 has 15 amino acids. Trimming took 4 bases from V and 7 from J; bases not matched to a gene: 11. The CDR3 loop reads CASSPRDRPAVTQYF. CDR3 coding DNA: TGTGCCAGCAGCCCCCGGGACAGGCCTGCAGTGACCCAGTACTTC.

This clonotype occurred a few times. Here the CDR3 reads CASSLEGQLNEKLFF. The CDR3 nucleotides read TGTGCCAGCAGTTTAGAGGGACAGCTTAATGAAAAACTGTTTTTT. The gene calls are TRBV27 and TRBJ1-4, with 7 bases lining up with TRBD1. This CDR3 has 15 residues. Per the germline V gene, CDR1 is MNHEY and CDR2 is SMNVEV (reference sequence). J lost 4 bases, V lost 2 bases, and 4 bases had no gene match.